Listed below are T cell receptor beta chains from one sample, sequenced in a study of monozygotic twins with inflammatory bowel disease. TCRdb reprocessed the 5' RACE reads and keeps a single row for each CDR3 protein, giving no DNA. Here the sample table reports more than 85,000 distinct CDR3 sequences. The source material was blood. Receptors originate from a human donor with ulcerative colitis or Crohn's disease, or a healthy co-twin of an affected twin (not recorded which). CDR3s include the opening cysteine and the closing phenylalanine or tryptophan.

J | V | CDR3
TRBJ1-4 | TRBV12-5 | CASGFGGTNEKLFF
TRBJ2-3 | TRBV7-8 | CASSLARGPLDTQYF
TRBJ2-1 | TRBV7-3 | CASSQLAGAYNEQFF
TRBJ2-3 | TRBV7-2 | CASSLALTGGQDTQYF
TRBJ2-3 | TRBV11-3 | CASSVSISGSSDTQYF
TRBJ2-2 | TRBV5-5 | CASSRSSFPGELFF
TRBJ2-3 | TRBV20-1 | CSASRAGGTDTQYF
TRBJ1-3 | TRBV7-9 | CASSWDRRPGNTIYF
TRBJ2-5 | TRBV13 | CASSPLGTAQETQYF
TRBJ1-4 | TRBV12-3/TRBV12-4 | CASSGQRDEKLFF
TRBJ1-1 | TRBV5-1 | CASSLSGGAQDTEAFF
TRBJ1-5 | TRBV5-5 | CASSWTVQSQPQHF
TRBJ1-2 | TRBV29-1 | CSVARGQDGYTF
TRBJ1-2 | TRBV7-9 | CASSLRIGGLYYGYTF
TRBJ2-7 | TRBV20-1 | CSVRPGYYEQYF
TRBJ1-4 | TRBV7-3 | CASSLTGTTGEKLFF
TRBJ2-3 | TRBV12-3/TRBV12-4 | CASSLRGGHTQYF
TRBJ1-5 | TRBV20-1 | CSAIVSGQGNNQPQHF
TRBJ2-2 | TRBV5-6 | CASSLPGGWTGELFF
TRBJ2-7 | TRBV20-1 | CSAARAGTTYEQYF
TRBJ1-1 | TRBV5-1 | CASSPHPGNTEAFF
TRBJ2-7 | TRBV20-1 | CSASWAGPSDEQYF
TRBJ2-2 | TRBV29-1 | CSVESFQGAGELFF
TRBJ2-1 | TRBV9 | CASSSRLAGSANEQFF
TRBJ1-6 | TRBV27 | CASRTRDMGSPLHF
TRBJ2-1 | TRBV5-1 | CASSLVSTGSGHNEQFF
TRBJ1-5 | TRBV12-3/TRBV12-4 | CASSLGARGSNQPQHF
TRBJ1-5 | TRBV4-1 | CASSQIASQPQHF
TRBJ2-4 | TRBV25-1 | CASSSSGGVKNIQYF
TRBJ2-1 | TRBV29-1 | CSVEVRPVDNEQFF
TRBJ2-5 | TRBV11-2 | CASSLGTAQETQYF
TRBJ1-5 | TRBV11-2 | CASSSGLDQPQHF
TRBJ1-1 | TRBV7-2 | CASSPRVGGLDAFF
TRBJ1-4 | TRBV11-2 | CASSLGGRINEKLFF
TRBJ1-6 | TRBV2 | CASIRDRGNSPLHF
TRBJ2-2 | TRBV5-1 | CASSLGLAGNTGELFF
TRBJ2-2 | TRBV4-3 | CASSSYTGELFF
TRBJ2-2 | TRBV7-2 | CASSSDIGELFF
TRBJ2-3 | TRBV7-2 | CASSLARARPDTQYF
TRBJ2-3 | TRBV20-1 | CSAPMVRSDTQYF
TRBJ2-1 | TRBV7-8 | CASSLAVSGGQFF
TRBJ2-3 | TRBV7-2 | CASSPRGQGGNTDTQYF
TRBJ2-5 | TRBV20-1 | CSASGIQETQYF
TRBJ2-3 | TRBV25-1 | CASTGGYTQYF